One and the same sample provided the 21 T cell receptor beta chains below, sequenced in a study of cytotoxic CD8 clonotypes in ibrutinib-treated CLL. The data were produced by immunoSEQ multiplex PCR, yet TCRdb's version contains in-frame clones alone and is incomplete. The sample shows more than 150,000 clones, about 72% of them seen only once. Specimen: PBMCs, collected after 24 months of ibrutinib treatment. These receptors were collected from a human donor with chronic lymphocytic leukemia.

This clone was seen only once. V and J are TRBV5-1 and TRBJ2-7; maybe TRBD1 (6 bases). Germline CDR1 reads SGHRS; CDR2 reads YFSETQ. The V and J ends lost 0 bases and 5 bases respectively, with 15 bases between them. The CDR3 is 15 amino acids. DNA of the CDR3: TGCGCCAGCAGCTTGGTGGGCAGGGGTCGGGACGAGCAGTACTTC. Protein: CASSLVGRGRDEQYF.

J is TRBJ2-7 and V is TRBV30, with TRBD2 identical over 7 bases. Germline V gene data show CDR1 as GTSNPN and CDR2 as SVGIG (reference sequence). The CDR3 runs to 13 residues. J gave up 4 bases and V 1 base, and 4 bases lay outside the gene matches. The CDR3 here is CAWSELAPYEQYF. In nucleotides, the CDR3 is TGTGCCTGGAGTGAACTAGCGCCATACGAGCAGTACTTC.

The gene calls are TRBV15 and TRBJ2-5; 9 positions match TRBD1. The CDR3 sequence is 17 residues long. The J segment lost 5 bases and the V segment lost 1 base, leaving 11 bases of the junction unmatched. CDR1 and CDR2 (germline): LNHNV, YYDKDF (reference sequence). The CDR3 here is CATSRGSGTGIHETQYF. As DNA, the CDR3 is TGTGCCACCAGCAGAGGTTCGGGGACAGGGATTCACGAGACCCAGTACTTC.

The V gene is TRBV5-1, the J gene TRBJ2-2; perhaps D is TRBD1 or TRBD2 (5 bases each). The CDR3 is 16 residues long. Germline V gene lookup returns CDR1 SGHRS and CDR2 YFSETQ. V lost 0 bases, J lost 0 bases, and 9 bases lay in between. The CDR3 reads CASSLGDGSNTGELFF. In nucleotides, the CDR3 is TGCGCCAGCAGCTTGGGGGACGGATCGAACACCGGGGAGCTGTTTTTT.

This clone was detected only a few times. The J gene is TRBJ2-2, the V gene TRBV27; 9 bases match TRBD1. The trim removed 9 bases at V and 0 bases at J, leaving 2 bases unmatched. CDR1 and CDR2 from the germline V gene are MNHEY and SMNVEV (reference sequence). There are 14 residues in the CDR3. The DNA of the CDR3 is TGTGCCAGTAACAGGGGGCCGAACACCGGGGAGCTGTTTTTT. As protein: CASNRGPNTGELFF.

The chain combines TRBV9 with TRBJ2-4; D is ambiguous. The V gene lost 0 bases and the J gene lost 4 bases, with 8 bases spanning the gap. Germline CDR1 reads SGDLS; CDR2 reads YYNGEE. This CDR3 contains 14 residues. CDR3: CASSVDLAKNIQYF. The CDR3 nucleotides are TGTGCCAGCAGCGTAGACCTGGCGAAAAACATTCAGTACTTC.

This clone was found a few times. The chain links TRBV7-2 to TRBJ2-7; D ambiguous. Trimming cost V 8 bases and J 7 bases, with 9 bases left between them. CDR1 is SGHTA, CDR2 FQGNSA, per germline. CDR3 length: 10 residues. The CDR3 spells CASASREQYF. In nucleotides, the CDR3 is TGTGCCAGCGCCTCGAGAGAGCAGTACTTC.

The J gene is TRBJ1-2, the V gene TRBV5-1; 8 nucleotides align to TRBD1. The ends lost 0 bases at V and 3 bases at J; junction bases unmatched: 4. Germline V gene lookup returns CDR1 SGHRS and CDR2 YFSETQ. The CDR3 runs to 15 residues. CDR3 DNA: TGCGCCAGCAGCTTGGTGGCAGGGGGCCACTATGGCTACACCTTC. It translates to CASSLVAGGHYGYTF.

The V call is TRBV7-6, the J call TRBJ2-1, with D perhaps matching TRBD1 or TRBD2 (5 bases each). This CDR3 has 19 amino acids. Germline V gene lookup returns CDR1 SGHVS and CDR2 FNYEAQ. V shed 5 bases and J shed 0 bases, with 23 bases lying between them. The CDR3 DNA reads TGTGCCAGCAGCCAAGGACACTCCGGCGGTCGGGGCTCCTACAATGAGCAGTTCTTC. It yields the protein CASSQGHSGGRGSYNEQFF.

The chain employs TRBV6-1 and TRBJ1-5, with D perhaps matching TRBD1 (6 bases). V lost 7 bases, J lost 6 bases, and 16 bases lay in between. Germline loops: CDR1 MNHNS, CDR2 SASEGT. CDR3 length: 14 amino acids. CDR3 in DNA: TGTGCCAGCAACCCCCGGGGGCAAGGTCAGCCCCAGCATTTT. Translating gives CASNPRGQGQPQHF.

The chain carries TRBV15 and TRBJ2-5, with 10 positions matching TRBD2. CDR1 and CDR2 (germline): LNHNV, YYDKDF (reference sequence). CDR3 length: 20 amino acids. Unmatched junction bases numbered 19, after V lost 4 bases and J lost 2 bases. The CDR3 loop is CATSIGLAEAPAHEQETQYF. The CDR3 region has the DNA TGTGCCACCAGCATCGGACTAGCGGAGGCCCCGGCCCATGAACAAGAGACCCAGTACTTC.

The chain recombines TRBV15 with TRBJ2-4; TRBD1 aligns across 9 bases. Germline CDR1 and CDR2: LNHNV and YYDKDF (reference sequence). Germline trimming cut 3 bases from V and 1 base from J; bases unmatched to any gene: 1. The CDR3 loop spans 15 amino acids. The DNA for the CDR3 is TGTGCCACCAGCAGGGACAGGGGCGCCAAAAACATTCAGTACTTC. Its translation is CATSRDRGAKNIQYF.

The chain combines TRBV7-3 with TRBJ2-1; maybe TRBD2 (6 bases). The V end lost 8 bases, the J end lost 7 bases, and 18 bases lay between the germline ends. CDR1 and CDR2 from the germline V gene are SGHTA and FQGTGA. The CDR3 covers 14 residues. CDR3 nucleotides: TGTGCCAGCCTCCGGATCCTGGCGGGAAATGAGCAGTTCTTC. It is translated as CASLRILAGNEQFF.

The rearrangement links TRBV4-1 to TRBJ2-3; 10 nucleotides line up with TRBD1. The V gene end was trimmed by 0 bases and the J gene end by 6 bases; junction bases not matched to a gene: 9. Germline V lookup: CDR1 MGHRA, CDR2 YSYEKL. The CDR3 length is 17 residues. CDR3 residues: CASSQDRSRTGGDTQYF. The CDR3 bases are TGCGCCAGCAGCCAAGATCGGAGTAGGACAGGGGGGGATACGCAGTATTTT.

This sequence joins TRBV19 and TRBJ2-1; 9 bases are a match to TRBD2. Germline V CDR1 and CDR2: LNHDA, SQIVND (reference sequence). J lost 0 bases, V lost 7 bases, and 7 bases had no gene match. The CDR3 has 16 amino acids. CDR3 DNA: TGTGCCAGTAAGGGGCTAGCGGGGAGCTCCTACAATGAGCAGTTCTTC. Its translation: CASKGLAGSSYNEQFF.

The chain links TRBV7-9 to TRBJ2-7; D remains unclear. CDR1 is SEHNR and CDR2 is FQNEAQ in the germline V gene (reference sequence). The CDR3 totals 17 residues. V lost 2 bases to trimming and J lost 1 base, with 18 bases between them. CDR3 coding DNA: TGTGCCAGCAGCTTATCATATTTCGGCCCCGCGTCCTACGAGCAGTACTTC. It is translated as CASSLSYFGPASYEQYF.

This rearrangement joins TRBV5-4 to TRBJ2-1, with 9 bases lining up with TRBD2. Germline-derived CDR1 and CDR2 are SGHNT and YYREEE (reference sequence). V lost 1 base, J lost 2 bases, and 4 bases stayed unmatched. The CDR3 is 16 amino acids. The CDR3 DNA follows: TGTGCCAGCAGCTTGAGACTAGCGGTTACCTACAATGAGCAGTTCTTC. Protein: CASSLRLAVTYNEQFF.

This clone was detected once. The chain uses TRBV14 and TRBJ2-1, with D maybe TRBD2 (6 bases). CDR1 is SGHDN, CDR2 FVKESK, per germline. The V end was cut by 0 bases, the J end by 5 bases, with 20 bases between. The CDR3 sequence is 18 residues long. The CDR3 DNA follows: TGTGCCAGCAGCCAAGAAAGATCATGGCGGGACTTTCACAATGAGCAGTTCTTC. This gives the protein CASSQERSWRDFHNEQFF. Looking up the rest from reference TRBV14 and TRBJ2-1 gives the full variable domain: EAGVTQFPSHSVIEKGQTVTLRCDPISGHDNLYWYRRVMGKEIKFLLHFVKESKQDESGMPNNRFLAERTGGTYSTLKVQPAELEDSGVYFCASSQERSWRDFHNEQFFGPGTRLTVL.

This clone appeared a single time. V usage is TRBV4-2 and J usage is TRBJ2-1; 11 positions match TRBD2. Looked up from germline, CDR1 is LGHNA and CDR2 is YNFKEQ. CDR3 length: 19 amino acids. Unmatched junction bases numbered 16, after V lost 0 bases and J lost 9 bases. The CDR3: CASSQEPEPLAGGPGEQFF. The CDR3 DNA reads as TGTGCCAGCAGCCAAGAACCCGAACCCCTAGCGGGAGGCCCCGGTGAGCAGTTCTTC.

This clone showed up just a few times. The V call is TRBV2, the J call TRBJ1-2, with 8 bases fitting TRBD1. The CDR3 sequence is 14 residues long. J was trimmed by 8 bases and V by 0 bases; bases with no gene match: 5. Germline V CDR1 and CDR2: SNHLY, FYNNEI. The CDR3 DNA sequence: TGTGCCAGCAGTGAAGCTTCCCGGACAGGGGGCTACACCTTC. Its translation: CASSEASRTGGYTF.

This chain links TRBV4-1 with TRBJ1-1, with D possibly TRBD1 on 5 matching bases. Trimming took off 1 base at V and 2 bases at J, with 11 bases between the two ends. Germline V CDR1 and CDR2: MGHRA, YSYEKL. This CDR3 has 15 residues. The CDR3 loop is CASSQVSGFNTEAFF. In DNA, the CDR3 is TGCGCCAGCAGCCAAGTTTCAGGGTTTAACACTGAAGCTTTCTTT.